These T cell receptor beta chains were read from a single sample in a study of CD8 T cells in ankylosing spondylitis. Each CDR3 protein is one row after TCRdb ran MiXCR on the 5' RACE reads. The sample lists about 360,000 distinct CDR3 sequences, under 15% occurring once. Sequenced sample: blood, either unsorted or a sorted T cell fraction (not recorded which). The receptors shown here come from a male donor with ankylosing spondylitis or in good health (not recorded which). Each CDR3 is given with its conserved first and last residue. D genes are given only for firm matches. Size values are once, few and many counts, or a class for expanded clones, and some rows have none.

TRBD1	.	TRBV18	TRBJ2-1	CASSPPSEGAIGEQFF	TGTGCCAGCTCACCACCCAGTGAGGGGGCGATTGGTGAGCAGTTCTTC
.	.	TRBV5-1	TRBJ2-7	CASSATGTIEQYF	TGCGCCAGCAGCGCCACCGGGACAATAGAGCAGTACTTC
.	.	TRBV5-1	TRBJ2-3	CASSLQPGGTDTQYF	TGCGCCAGCAGCTTGCAGCCCGGGGGCACAGATACGCAGTATTTT
.	few	TRBV5-1	TRBJ1-2	CASSLAPGTNYGYTF	TGCGCCAGCAGCTTAGCCCCCGGGACGAACTATGGCTACACCTTC
.	.	TRBV12-3/TRBV12-4	TRBJ2-1	CASSSGTRGNEQFF	TGTGCCAGCAGTTCCGGGACAAGAGGGAATGAGCAGTTCTTC
.	few	TRBV7-9	TRBJ2-3	CASGPTGASTDTQYF	TGTGCCAGCGGACCCACAGGAGCTAGCACAGATACGCAGTATTTT
.	few	TRBV29-1	TRBJ1-1	CSVDNSRVWNTEAFF	TGCAGCGTTGATAATAGTAGGGTTTGGAACACTGAAGCTTTCTTT
.	.	TRBV29-1	TRBJ2-3	CSVEGTITDTQYF	TGCAGCGTTGAAGGGACCATCACAGATACGCAGTATTTT
.	.	TRBV5-6	TRBJ2-5	CASSFLAPQETQYF	TGTGCCAGCAGCTTTCTAGCGCCACAAGAGACCCAGTACTTC
.	many	TRBV5-1	TRBJ2-2	CASSFEVLNTGELFF	TGCGCCAGCAGCTTTGAGGTGTTGAACACCGGGGAGCTGTTTTTT
TRBD2	many	TRBV12-3/TRBV12-4	TRBJ2-2	CASSLTSGTGELFF	TGTGCCAGCAGCTTGACTAGCGGCACCGGGGAGCTGTTTTTT
.	.	TRBV18	TRBJ2-1	CASSPSASAPKEFF	TGTGCCAGCTCACCTAGCGCTAGCGCTCCAAAAGAGTTCTTC
TRBD1	few	TRBV12-3/TRBV12-4	TRBJ1-2	CASSVRQGNGYTF	TGTGCCAGCAGTGTAAGACAGGGAAATGGCTACACCTTC
.	few	TRBV12-3/TRBV12-4	TRBJ2-5	CASSTLRGETQYF	TGTGCCAGCAGTACCCTACGTGGGGAGACCCAGTACTTC
.	many	TRBV25-1	TRBJ2-7	CATSEEQYF	TGTGCCACTTCTGAGGAGCAGTACTTC
.	once	TRBV21-1	TRBJ2-5	CASPRDRASQETQYF	TGTGCCAGCCCTCGGGACAGGGCCTCCCAAGAGACCCAGTACTTC
.	few	TRBV7-9	TRBJ2-2	CASSLAGINTGELFF	TGTGCCAGCAGCTTAGCGGGGATCAACACCGGGGAGCTGTTTTTT
TRBD1	.	TRBV5-1	TRBJ1-1	CASSPQGFSSTEAFF	TGCGCCAGCAGCCCACAGGGGTTTTCGAGCACTGAAGCTTTCTTT
TRBD2	few	TRBV27	TRBJ2-7	CASSPSGLAGGREQYF	TGTGCCAGCAGTCCCTCCGGACTAGCGGGAGGGCGGGAGCAGTACTTC
.	few	TRBV12-3/TRBV12-4	TRBJ2-2	CASSFNSLNTGELFF	TGTGCCAGCAGTTTCAACTCCCTAAACACCGGGGAGCTGTTTTTT
TRBD2	.	TRBV6-5	TRBJ2-7	CASSFEPGLATYEQYF	TGTGCCAGCAGTTTCGAACCGGGACTAGCTACCTACGAGCAGTACTTC
.	few	TRBV5-4	TRBJ2-7	CASSFGQSQYF	TGTGCCAGCAGCTTCGGACAGTCACAGTACTTC
TRBD2	few	TRBV11-1	TRBJ2-1	CASSLASGRAFKTYNEQFF	TGTGCCAGCAGCTTAGCTTCCGGGAGGGCCTTTAAAACCTACAATGAGCAGTTCTTC
.	.	TRBV27	TRBJ1-1	CASSLSLGGNTEAFF	TGTGCCAGCAGTTTATCGCTAGGGGGGAACACTGAAGCTTTCTTT
.	few	TRBV15	TRBJ1-4	CATSSGGSTNEKLFF	TGTGCCACCAGCAGCGGGGGTTCAACTAATGAAAAACTGTTTTTT
.	.	TRBV2	TRBJ2-1	CASIPDTDDNEQFF	TGTGCCAGCATTCCGGACACCGACGACAATGAGCAGTTCTTC
.	few	TRBV10-3	TRBJ2-1	CAISERNRQAPGNEQFF	TGTGCCATCAGTGAAAGAAACAGGCAAGCTCCTGGCAATGAGCAGTTCTTC
.	.	TRBV10-3	TRBJ2-2	CAIREAVELFF	TGTGCCATCAGGGAGGCTGTGGAGCTGTTTTTT
.	.	TRBV3-1	TRBJ1-1	CASSQVRGYKVEAFF	TGTGCCAGCAGCCAAGTAAGGGGGTATAAGGTTGAAGCTTTCTTT
.	many	TRBV5-1	TRBJ1-1	CASSPGGPNTEAFF	TGCGCCAGCAGCCCCGGGGGGCCGAACACTGAAGCTTTCTTT
TRBD2	.	TRBV20-1	TRBJ2-3	CSGHTSGSTNTQYF	TGCAGTGGCCACACTAGCGGCAGCACAAATACGCAGTATTTT
TRBD2	once	TRBV2	TRBJ2-3	CAFSLRLAGGRGTDTQYF	TGTGCCTTCAGTCTCCGACTAGCGGGAGGCCGAGGCACAGATACGCAGTATTTT
TRBD1	few	TRBV19	TRBJ2-1	CASSDRGRNEQFF	TGTGCCAGTAGTGACAGGGGGCGCAATGAGCAGTTCTTC
.	.	TRBV19	TRBJ2-1	CASSIRGLSSYNEQFF	TGTGCCAGTAGTATACGGGGTCTAAGCTCCTACAATGAGCAGTTCTTC
.	few	TRBV20-1	TRBJ2-7	CSATSQGPPYEQYF	TGCAGTGCTACCAGCCAGGGTCCCCCCTACGAGCAGTACTTC
TRBD2	many	TRBV6-1	TRBJ2-1	CASSGREAGGNEQFF	TGTGCCAGCAGTGGACGTGAAGCGGGGGGCAATGAGCAGTTCTTC
.	few	TRBV4-1	TRBJ2-7	CASSQEASYSGRSYEQYF	TGCGCCAGCAGCCAAGAAGCCTCGTATAGCGGCCGATCCTACGAGCAGTACTTC
TRBD2	many	TRBV5-1	TRBJ2-1	CASSSILSGGALNEQFF	TGCGCCAGCAGCTCGATACTTAGCGGGGGGGCCCTAAATGAGCAGTTCTTC
.	.	TRBV27	TRBJ2-1	CASSTGQGQFF	TGTGCCAGCAGTACAGGGCAGGGGCAGTTCTTC
.	few	TRBV20-1	TRBJ1-2	CSASQVNYGYTF	TGCAGTGCTAGCCAGGTCAACTATGGCTACACCTTC
TRBD1	few	TRBV2	TRBJ1-5	CASNGQGGQPQHF	TGTGCCAGCAACGGACAGGGAGGTCAGCCCCAGCATTTT
.	.	TRBV18	TRBJ1-4	CASSQNRPGEKLFF	TGTGCCAGCTCTCAAAACCGACCCGGGGAAAAACTGTTTTTT
TRBD2	few	TRBV5-1	TRBJ2-5	CASSPGTSGPTETQYF	TGCGCCAGCAGCCCGGGGACTAGCGGGCCTACAGAGACCCAGTACTTC
.	.	TRBV2	TRBJ1-6	CASSVIRGQSPLHF	TGTGCCAGCAGTGTGATCCGGGGGCAATCACCCCTCCACTTT
.	few	TRBV11-2	TRBJ1-2	CASSLELDPNYGYTF	TGTGCCAGCAGCTTAGAACTCGACCCTAACTATGGCTACACCTTC